This is a list of T cell receptor beta chains from one sample in a study of memory CD4+ T cells and cytomegalovirus serostatus. The repertoire was sequenced with immunoSEQ multiplex PCR; TCRdb's copy has only in-frame clones and lacks some. Among some 60,000 clones listed, around 79% were seen once. The source material was memory CD4+ T cells from blood. These receptors came from an adult in good health and CMV-seropositive. The CDR3 runs from the conserved cysteine through the conserved F or W. Each record gives: J gene, V gene, clone size, D gene, CDR3 DNA, CDR3 protein. The D gene is left open where the match is weak. A row's size may be missing; if present it is once, few, many or a size class.

j_gene: TRBJ1-4; v_gene: TRBV4-1; abundance: NA; d_gene: NA; CDR3nt: TGCGCCAGCAGCCAAGTTGCGGTGAGGGGTGAAAAACTGTTTTTT; CDR3aa: CASSQVAVRGEKLFF
j_gene: TRBJ2-7; v_gene: TRBV5-6; abundance: NA; d_gene: NA; CDR3nt: TGTGCCAGCAGCTTGCGCCTGGCCACCTACGAGCAGTACTTC; CDR3aa: CASSLRLATYEQYF
j_gene: TRBJ2-5; v_gene: TRBV9; abundance: NA; d_gene: TRBD2; CDR3nt: TGTGCCAGCAGCGCGGGACTAACCGAAGAGACCCAGTACTTC; CDR3aa: CASSAGLTEETQYF
j_gene: TRBJ2-1; v_gene: TRBV7-2; abundance: NA; d_gene: NA; CDR3nt: TGTGCCAGCAGCGAAGGGCTCCTCGGGCGACACTTCTTC; CDR3aa: CASSEGLLGRHFF
j_gene: TRBJ2-7; v_gene: TRBV9; abundance: once; d_gene: NA; CDR3nt: TGTGCCAGCAGCGTAAGCGGCCTGGACCACGAGCAGTACTTC; CDR3aa: CASSVSGLDHEQYF
j_gene: TRBJ1-3; v_gene: TRBV30; abundance: NA; d_gene: TRBD1; CDR3nt: TGTGCCTGGAGTCCAACGGACAGGGGGAACACCATATATTTT; CDR3aa: CAWSPTDRGNTIYF
j_gene: TRBJ1-4; v_gene: TRBV4-3; abundance: NA; d_gene: NA; CDR3nt: TGCGCCAGCAGCATCACTTCAACTAATGAAAAACTGTTTTTT; CDR3aa: CASSITSTNEKLFF
j_gene: TRBJ2-3; v_gene: TRBV5-6; abundance: NA; d_gene: TRBD2; CDR3nt: TGTGCCAGCAGCTTGGCCGGGAGGGGGAGCACAGATACGCAGTATTTT; CDR3aa: CASSLAGRGSTDTQYF
j_gene: TRBJ1-2; v_gene: TRBV7-2; abundance: NA; d_gene: NA; CDR3nt: TGTGCCAGCAGCCAAGAGGGCCGGAGAGCTAACTATGGCTACACCTTC; CDR3aa: CASSQEGRRANYGYTF
j_gene: TRBJ1-2; v_gene: TRBV6-1; abundance: NA; d_gene: NA; CDR3nt: TGTGCCAGCAGTAAAACCCGGGACACAACTCAGGGCTACACCTTC; CDR3aa: CASSKTRDTTQGYTF
j_gene: TRBJ2-1; v_gene: TRBV5-1; abundance: few; d_gene: NA; CDR3nt: TGCGCCAGCAGCTTGGGGGTAGCGGATTACAATGAGCAGTTCTTC; CDR3aa: CASSLGVADYNEQFF
j_gene: TRBJ2-7; v_gene: TRBV28; abundance: few; d_gene: TRBD1; CDR3nt: TGTGCCAGCAGTAGAACAGGGGTGGGTCATTACGAGCAGTACTTC; CDR3aa: CASSRTGVGHYEQYF
j_gene: TRBJ1-2; v_gene: TRBV7-6; abundance: once; d_gene: TRBD1; CDR3nt: TGTGCCAGCAGCTTAGGGGGACAGGGCCAAAAGAGGTCTAACTATGGCTACACCTTC; CDR3aa: CASSLGGQGQKRSNYGYTF
j_gene: TRBJ1-1; v_gene: TRBV7-8; abundance: few; d_gene: NA; CDR3nt: TGTGCCAGCAGCTTATTCTTCAGGGACACTGAAGCTTTCTTT; CDR3aa: CASSLFFRDTEAFF
j_gene: TRBJ1-5; v_gene: TRBV6-5; abundance: NA; d_gene: NA; CDR3nt: TGTGCCAGCAGTTACTTCCATTCTAGCAATCAGCCCCAGCATTTT; CDR3aa: CASSYFHSSNQPQHF
j_gene: TRBJ1-3; v_gene: TRBV30; abundance: NA; d_gene: NA; CDR3nt: TGTGCCTGGAGCCCCCCCACCCCTGGAAACACCATATATTTT; CDR3aa: CAWSPPTPGNTIYF
j_gene: TRBJ1-1; v_gene: TRBV5-1; abundance: NA; d_gene: NA; CDR3nt: TGCGCCAGCAGCTTGACAGGTAACACTGAAGCTTTCTTT; CDR3aa: CASSLTGNTEAFF
j_gene: TRBJ1-2; v_gene: TRBV28; abundance: NA; d_gene: NA; CDR3nt: TGTGCCAGCAGTTTGATGGGGGCAAGAGGCTACACCTTC; CDR3aa: CASSLMGARGYTF